The 9 T cell receptor beta chains in this list originate from one sample, sequenced in a study of T cells in women clearing cervical HPV infection. Here immunoSEQ multiplex PCR was the method, and the copy in TCRdb shows in-frame clones only, minus some. This table holds under 50,000 clones. The sequencing sample was made of blood buffy coat. The origin of the receptors is a woman between 18 and 70 years old with a cervical HPV16 infection that either progressed to CIN3+ or cleared (not recorded which).

As for this clone: The read terminates 3 residues ahead of where the CDR3 ends, so the germline J gene completes it. This chain links TRBV18 with TRBJ2-7; the D is unclear. This CDR3 comprises 14 residues. V lost 0 bases to trimming and J lost 2 bases, with 8 bases between them. CDR1 and CDR2 from the germline V gene are KGHSH and LQKENI. The CDR3 loop is CASSPPQVTYEQYF. The CDR3 DNA, read in part, is TGTGCCAGCTCACCACCCCAGGTCACCTACGAG.

In regard to this clone: From the germline J gene comes the end of the CDR3, since the read stops 3 residues before it. The chain is built from TRBV5-1 and TRBJ1-1; 8 bases are a match to TRBD1. The CDR3 covers 15 residues. Germline CDR1 and CDR2: SGHRS and YFSETQ. V gave up 0 bases and J gave up 1 base; unmatched junction bases: 2. The CDR3 loop is CASSLARGPNTEAFF. The covered CDR3 bases are TGCGCCAGCAGCTTGGCCAGGGGGCCGAACACTGAA.

Details on this clone: The observed sequence ends 3 residues before the CDR3 terminus, with the missing tail filled in from the germline J gene. This sample includes further DNA sequences coding for the same CDR3. V is TRBV7-3 and J is TRBJ2-5, with D maybe TRBD1 (5 bases). Germline assignment: CDR1 SGHTA and CDR2 FQGTGA. V shed 6 bases and J shed 0 bases, with 8 bases lying between them. The CDR3 sequence is 13 residues long. The CDR3: CASSPGNQETQYF. The covered CDR3 bases are TGTGCCAGCAGTCCAGGGAACCAAGAGACC.

With regard to this clone: The read gets to within 3 residues of the CDR3 end, and the germline J gene fills in the rest. This chain joins TRBV7-8 and TRBJ2-7; D may be TRBD1 (5 bases). Trimming stripped 3 bases from V and 0 bases from J, with 9 bases between. This CDR3 is built from 14 residues. CDR1 SGHVS and CDR2 FQNEAQ come from the germline V gene. The CDR3 protein is CASSFSRDSYEQYF. CDR3 bases read: TGTGCCAGCAGCTTTAGCAGGGACTCCTACGAG.

On this clone itself: The read falls 3 residues short of the CDR3 end, and the missing part is taken from the germline J gene. J is TRBJ2-1 and V is TRBV29-1, with 9 bases identical to TRBD1. Germline CDR1 and CDR2: SQVTM and ANQGSEA. This CDR3 spans 10 amino acids. Germline trimming cut 7 bases from V and 9 bases from J; bases unmatched to any gene: 1. CDR3 bases read: TGCAGCGCGACAGGGGGTGAG. It yields the protein CSATGGE. The whole CDR3 sequence is CSATGGEQFF.

Concerning this clone: The read stops 3 residues short of the end of the CDR3; the missing end is completed from the germline J gene. The chain carries TRBV19 and TRBJ2-2; D gene ambiguous. The CDR3 is 13 amino acids. The V and J ends lost 7 bases and 0 bases respectively, with 6 bases between them. CDR1 LNHDA and CDR2 SQIVND come from the germline V gene (reference sequence). Partial CDR3 DNA: TGTGCCAGTACGGGTCCGAACACCGGGGAG. Its translation: CASTGPNTGE. The complete CDR3 protein is CASTGPNTGELFF. The whole variable domain, filled in from reference TRBV19 and TRBJ2-2, reads DGGITQSPKYLFRKEGQNVTLSCEQNLNHDAMYWYRQDPGQGLRLIYYSQIVNDFQKGDIAEGYSVSREKKESFPLTVTSAQKNPTAFYLCASTGPNTGELFFGEGSRLTVL.

The CDR3 spells CASSSNTEQYF. Partial CDR3 DNA: TGTGCCAGCAGTTCCAACACCGAG. The chain couples TRBV6-2 or TRBV6-3 to TRBJ2-7; unclear D gene. The missing CDR3 end, 3 residues past where the read stops, is filled in from the germline J gene. The V end lost 4 bases, the J end lost 6 bases, and 7 bases lay between the germline ends. The CDR3 extends over 11 amino acids. Per germline, CDR1 MNHEY and CDR2 SVGEGT.

With regard to this clone: The sequence runs out 3 residues before the end of the CDR3; the remainder is reconstructed from the germline J gene. This chain joins TRBV6-2 or TRBV6-3 and TRBJ1-2; no clear D. Trimming took 6 bases from V and 4 from J, leaving 12 bases between them. This CDR3 is 13 amino acids long. Germline V lookup: CDR1 MNHEY, CDR2 SVGEGT. The part of the CDR3 DNA that was read is TGTGCCAGCAGCTCCGATGAGGTCTATGGC. This translates into CASSSDEVYG. In full, the CDR3 is CASSSDEVYGYTF.

On this clone: The read finishes 3 residues shy of the CDR3 end, and the germline J gene is used to complete it. V usage is TRBV2 and J usage is TRBJ2-2; 7 positions agree with TRBD1. Germline CDR1 is SNHLY and CDR2 is FYNNEI. CDR3 length equals 14 residues. CDR3 loop: CASTLRQGNSPLFF. CDR3 DNA (partial): TGTGCCAGCACCCTCCGACAGGGAAATTCACCG.